One and the same sample provided the 14 T cell receptor beta chains below, sequenced in a study of radiotherapy plus CTLA-4 blockade in lung cancer. Profiled with immunoSEQ multiplex PCR; TCRdb holds only in-frame clones, not every one. This table has roughly 40,000 clones, roughly 79% appearing once. The starting material was peripheral blood, obtained from a patient treated with radiotherapy plus ipilimumab. The receptors were gathered from a human donor with non-small cell lung cancer that progressed on radiotherapy plus ipilimumab.

This clone was recorded only once. The chain is built from TRBV18 and TRBJ1-2; TRBD1 matches 8 bases. The CDR3 contains 15 residues. V lost 2 bases, J lost 9 bases, and 11 bases stayed unmatched. Germline lookup yields CDR1 KGHSH and CDR2 LQKENI. The CDR3 DNA follows: TGTGCCAGCTCACCATCGATAGGGACAGGAAACCGCTACACCTTC. The encoded protein is CASSPSIGTGNRYTF.

V gene TRBV2 combines with J gene TRBJ2-3; D is ambiguous. V dropped 7 bases and J dropped 1 base, with 15 bases sitting between them. Germline V gives CDR1 SNHLY, CDR2 FYNNEI. There are 15 residues in the CDR3. The CDR3 region is CASTPTLVGTDTQYF. DNA for the CDR3: TGTGCCAGCACCCCGACTCTTGTAGGCACAGATACGCAGTATTTT. Full variable domain (remainder filled in from reference TRBV2 and TRBJ2-3): EPEVTQTPSHQVTQMGQEVILRCVPISNHLYFYWYRQILGQKVEFLVSFYNNEISEKSEIFDDQFSVERPDGSNFTLKIRSTKLEDSAMYFCASTPTLVGTDTQYFGPGTRLTVL.

The chain employs TRBV5-1 and TRBJ2-3, with TRBD2 identical over 7 bases. This CDR3 region has 14 residues. Germline loops: CDR1 SGHRS, CDR2 YFSETQ. Trimming at V came to 0 bases and at J to 7 bases, leaving 5 bases not matched to a gene. DNA for the CDR3: TGCGCCAGCAGCTTGGGGGGGACTACCAATACGCAGTATTTT. This codes for CASSLGGTTNTQYF.

This clone was seen only a few times. The chain employs TRBV5-1 and TRBJ2-7; possible D gene TRBD1, 5 bases. The CDR3 is 13 residues long. Germline V gives CDR1 SGHRS, CDR2 YFSETQ. Trimming shortened V by 4 bases and J by 8 bases, and 16 bases separated the two germline ends. This CDR3 reads CASSRATDDKQYF. DNA of the CDR3: TGCGCCAGCAGCAGGGCGACAGATGATAAGCAGTACTTC.

The chain carries TRBV29-1 and TRBJ2-2, with 7 bases lining up with TRBD1. This CDR3 has 16 amino acids. Losses at the gene ends were 5 bases for V and 6 bases for J; bases not matched to a gene: 15. Looked up from germline, CDR1 is SQVTM and CDR2 is ANQGSEA. The DNA for the CDR3 is TGCAGCGTTAAGCTACCGGGACAGACTGACCCCGGGGAGCTGTTTTTT. This sequence encodes CSVKLPGQTDPGELFF.

The chain has TRBV7-2 and TRBJ2-7, with 8 bases aligning to TRBD2. CDR1 and CDR2 (germline): SGHTA, FQGNSA. The trim removed 2 bases at V and 2 bases at J, leaving 5 bases unmatched. This CDR3 contains 15 residues. The CDR3 spells CASSLSRGGPYEQYF. CDR3 in DNA: TGTGCCAGCAGCTTATCTCGGGGGGGCCCCTACGAGCAGTACTTC.

This clone was detected only a few times. The CDR3 bases are TGTGCCAGCAGAACCACAGGGGACTATGGCTACACCTTC. Its translation: CASRTTGDYGYTF. This chain links TRBV6-1 with TRBJ1-2, with 7 bases fitting TRBD1. Germline V CDR1 and CDR2: MNHNS, SASEGT. The CDR3 runs to 13 residues. J lost 3 bases, V lost 6 bases, and 4 bases had no gene match.

The sample holds one count of this clone. The CDR3 reads CSVGDRPGRRSHGYTF. The CDR3 nucleotides are TGCAGCGTGGGGGACAGGCCGGGGCGGAGGTCGCATGGCTACACCTTC. This rearrangement joins TRBV29-1 to TRBJ1-2; TRBD1 matches at 8 bases. Per the germline V gene, CDR1 is SQVTM and CDR2 is ANQGSEA. The trim removed 6 bases at V and 6 bases at J, leaving 18 bases unmatched. This CDR3 region has 16 residues.

The chain combines TRBV4-1 with TRBJ1-5, with a possible D match to TRBD1 (6 bases). CDR3 length: 15 residues. Trimming cost V 0 bases and J 3 bases, with 9 bases left between them. Germline values: CDR1 MGHRA, CDR2 YSYEKL. Here the CDR3 DNA reads TGCGCCAGCAGCCAAGAGCCAGGGGTCAATCAGCCCCAGCATTTT. It specifies CASSQEPGVNQPQHF.

V is TRBV27 and J is TRBJ1-3; tentatively, D is TRBD1 (5 bases). V was shortened by 4 bases and J by 0 bases, with 10 bases between the two germline ends. Germline CDR1 reads MNHEY; CDR2 reads SMNVEV (reference sequence). There are 15 residues in the CDR3. In DNA form, the CDR3 reads TGTGCCAGCAGTTCGGACACCAGCTCTGGAAACACCATATATTTT. Encoded protein: CASSSDTSSGNTIYF.

This chain links TRBV29-1 with TRBJ1-5; D possibly corresponds to TRBD1 (5 bases). This CDR3 is 14 amino acids long. V lost 3 bases to trimming and J lost 4 bases, with 13 bases between them. CDR1 and CDR2 from the germline V gene are SQVTM and ANQGSEA. In DNA, the CDR3 is TGCAGCGTTGAGCAGGGTGGGGGGAATCAGCCCCAGCATTTT. Translated, it gives CSVEQGGGNQPQHF.

This chain links TRBV2 with TRBJ2-6; 7 bases are a match to TRBD2. CDR1 and CDR2 from the germline V gene are SNHLY and FYNNEI. The CDR3 runs to 16 residues. With 5 bases clipped from V and 0 bases from J, the junction kept 4 bases outside the gene matches. Here the CDR3 DNA reads TGTGCCAGCAGTCGGACTAGTTTCTCTGGGGCCAACGTCCTGACTTTC. Translation: CASSRTSFSGANVLTF.

The V call is TRBV19, the J call TRBJ1-1; D unresolved. The CDR3 extends over 14 amino acids. Looked up from germline, CDR1 is LNHDA and CDR2 is SQIVND (reference sequence). V shed 3 bases and J shed 5 bases, with 13 bases lying between them. The DNA for the CDR3 is TGTGCCAGTAGTATTGGTTCAGCGGGGACTGAAGCTTTCTTT. Its translation: CASSIGSAGTEAFF.

This clone was recorded only once. V gene TRBV11-3 combines with J gene TRBJ2-1, with D perhaps matching TRBD2 (6 bases). V was cut by 3 bases and J by 0 bases, with 12 bases left in between. CDR1 is SGHNT and CDR2 is YENEEA in the germline V gene. This CDR3 spans 16 amino acids. CDR3 in DNA: TGTGCCAGCAGCTTGGGCCGGGGGACCTCCTACAATGAGCAGTTCTTC. It translates to CASSLGRGTSYNEQFF.